These 17 T cell receptor beta chains were sequenced from one sample in a study of tumor and adjacent non-tumor tissue in lung cancer. RNA was extracted from bulk tissue without any cell sorting. TCRbeta libraries were built with three rounds of nested PCR, modified from ARM-PCR. From the multiplex PCR reads, TCRdb called clonotypes with MiXCR, one entry per CDR3 protein. The sample includes fewer than 120,000 distinct CDR3 sequences, 75% to 90% of them seen just once. The sequenced sample consisted of lung tumor tissue. These receptors originate from a man in his sixties or seventies with non-small cell lung cancer.

This clonotype has a single count. This chain connects TRBV29-1 to TRBJ2-7; D is possibly TRBD1 or TRBD2 (5 bases each). Trimming took off 5 bases at V and 3 bases at J, with 14 bases between the two ends. CDR3 length: 13 residues. CDR1 is SQVTM, CDR2 ANQGSEA, per germline. The DNA of the CDR3 is TGCAGCGTTCCGGGACCGATCTTCTACGAGCAGTACTTC. It is translated as CSVPGPIFYEQYF.

Notes on this clonotype: This CDR3 fails to terminate in the conserved phenylalanine or tryptophan, so it likely reflects a read error. The DNA is omitted, as the CDR3 cannot be located on it reliably, and the CDR3 follows TCRdb's listing. The gene calls are TRBV11-3 and TRBJ2-7; TRBD1, the table's D call, lacks a check against the DNA. Germline CDR1 is SGHNT and CDR2 is YENEEA. The CDR3 is 15 residues long, counting both termini. The CDR3 loop is CASSPMTVCVYEQYL.

Details on this clonotype: It is likely a read error, because the conserved phenylalanine at the end of the CDR3 is missing. The chain joins TRBV12-3 or TRBV12-4 to TRBJ1-6; D might be TRBD1 (6 bases). This CDR3 region has 16 residues. V was cut by 6 bases and J by 6 bases, with 18 bases left in between. CDR3 bases: TGTGCCAGCAGCCTCGGAGGGGGTATGGGTAATTCACCCCTCCACCTT. It yields the protein CASSLGGGMGNSPLHL.

About this clonotype: An end of the junction differs from the germline gene, which may be a read error. The chain employs TRBV24-1 and TRBJ2-1, with 7 bases matching TRBD1. Looked up from germline, CDR1 is KGHDR and CDR2 is SFDVKD. The CDR3 runs to 17 residues. Here the CDR3 DNA reads TGTGCCACCAGTGGAGACAGGGCCGACCTCTCCTACAAAGAGCAGTTCTTC. Protein: CATSGDRADLSYKEQFF.

This chain links TRBV29-1 with TRBJ2-1; D remains ambiguous. Germline V gene sequence: CDR1 SQVTM, CDR2 ANQGSEA. Trimming removed 3 bases at V and 2 bases at J, with 5 bases between. This CDR3 spans 12 amino acids. CDR3 DNA sequence: TGCAGCGTTGACCTCGCCTACAATGAGCAGTTCTTC. Encoded protein: CSVDLAYNEQFF.

This clonotype was observed once. The J gene is TRBJ2-7, the V gene TRBV11-3; D remains ambiguous. Germline CDR1 SGHNT, CDR2 YENEEA. The CDR3 sequence is 15 residues long. V lost 7 bases, J lost 4 bases, and 20 bases lay in between. The CDR3 loop reads CASNPTIVSMYEQYF. The CDR3, as DNA: TGTGCCAGCAACCCGACGATAGTTTCCATGTACGAGCAGTACTTC.

The chain carries TRBV6-2 or TRBV6-3 and TRBJ1-5; weak D call: TRBD1 (6 bases). The CDR3 contains 15 residues. V was shortened by 4 bases and J by 14 bases, with 24 bases between the two germline ends. CDR1 and CDR2 from the germline V gene are MNHEY and SVGEGT. In nucleotides, the CDR3 is TGTGCCAGCAGTTTGGGCAGGGGTCTGAATCAGACCGAGCATTTT. Residues: CASSLGRGLNQTEHF.

Concerning this clonotype: The conserved final phenylalanine or tryptophan is absent from the CDR3, which likely points to a read error. The chain uses TRBV12-3 or TRBV12-4 and TRBJ2-7, with D unresolved. V lost 5 bases, J lost 8 bases, and 22 bases lay in between. There are 15 residues in the CDR3. CDR3 nucleotides: TGTGCCAGCAGTATCCAGGACCCCCTCCCGAGGAAGCAGTACTTA. It codes for CASSIQDPLPRKQYL.

Regarding this clonotype: The junction differs from germline at one of its ends, possibly a read error. The chain uses TRBV29-1 and TRBJ1-4, with D hard to call. The CDR3 loop spans 12 amino acids. In germline, CDR1 is SQVTM, CDR2 ANQGSEA. For the CDR3, the DNA is TGTAACGTTGCCCGTAATAGTGAAAAACTGTTTTTT. Translating it yields CNVARNSEKLFF.

Worth noting for this clonotype: This may be a read error, as it is one base from a much larger clone. V gene TRBV7-2 combines with J gene TRBJ1-1; D uncertain. Looked up from germline, CDR1 is SGHTA and CDR2 is FQGNSA. The CDR3 is 15 residues long. V lost 3 bases to trimming and J lost 1 base, with 12 bases between them. Written as DNA, the CDR3 is TGTGCCAGCAGCTTTTCCTCGGCATGGAACACTGAAGCTTTCTTT. Encoded protein: CASSFSSAWNTEAFF.

The V gene is TRBV11-1, the J gene TRBJ2-5, with a tentative D call TRBD2 (6 bases). The CDR3 has 15 residues. V lost 5 bases and J lost 12, with 25 bases in between. Germline V CDR1 and CDR2: SGHAT, FQDESV (reference sequence). The CDR3 reads CASSLGRTIQESEYF. CDR3 nucleotide sequence: TGTGCCAGCAGCCTGGGTAGGACTATTCAAGAGAGCGAGTACTTC. The entire variable domain, with the rest obtained from reference TRBV11-1 and TRBJ2-5, is as follows: EAEVAQSPRYKITEKSQAVAFWCDPISGHATLYWYRQILGQGPELLVQFQDESVVDDSQLPKDRFSAERLKGVDSTLKIQPAELGDSAMYLCASSLGRTIQESEYFGPGTRLLVL.

Comments on this clonotype: Since no conserved phenylalanine or tryptophan closes the CDR3, a read error is the likely cause. This sequence joins TRBV10-2 and TRBJ1-1; D ambiguous. The CDR3 is 12 residues long. Germline V gene data show CDR1 as WSHSY and CDR2 as SAAADI. CDR3 bases: TGCGCCAACAGTGTGGAGCACACTGAAGCTTTCTTA. Its translation: CANSVEHTEAFL.

Regarding this clonotype: A read error may produce the germline difference seen at one junction end. This chain uses TRBV29-1 with TRBJ1-1; D not certain. The CDR3 is 12 residues long. The V gene's germline CDR1 is SQVTM and CDR2 ANQGSEA. The CDR3 DNA reads as TGCAGCGTTGATCCCCAGGCCACTGAGGCTTTCTTT. It specifies CSVDPQATEAFF.

Comments on this clonotype: The CDR3 does not end in the conserved phenylalanine or tryptophan, so this is likely a read error. The chain combines TRBV10-3 with TRBJ2-7; D perhaps matches TRBD1 (5 bases). V was clipped by 7 bases and J by 5 bases, with 18 bases between them. The germline V gene encodes CDR1 ENHRY and CDR2 SYGVKD. The CDR3 runs 14 residues. CDR3 in amino acids: CAINERHGADEQYS. DNA for the CDR3: TGTGCCATCAACGAGAGGCATGGGGCGGACGAGCAGTACTCC.

This chain uses TRBV6-5 with TRBJ2-5; 7 bases line up with TRBD2. This CDR3 has 18 amino acids. Looked up from germline, CDR1 is MNHEY and CDR2 is SVGAGI. The V segment lost 5 bases and the J segment 3 bases; nucleotides outside the gene matches: 18. The CDR3 here is CASSPRGVLAEEEETQYF. The CDR3 bases are TGTGCCAGCAGTCCGAGGGGAGTGCTAGCGGAAGAAGAAGAGACCCAGTACTTC.

J is TRBJ1-2 and V is TRBV29-1; D uncertain. Deletions cut 6 bases from V and 5 bases from J, with 22 bases between. The CDR3 extends over 15 amino acids. CDR1 and CDR2 (germline): SQVTM, ANQGSEA. Here the CDR3 reads CSVMAGTSDNYGYTF. The CDR3 region has the DNA TGCAGCGTGATGGCCGGAACTTCGGATAATTATGGCTACACCTTC. Supplemented by reference TRBV29-1 and TRBJ1-2, the full variable domain reads SAVISQKPSRDICQRGTSLTIQCQVDSQVTMMFWYRQQPGQSLTLIATANQGSEATYESGFVIDKFPISRPNLTFSTLTVSNMSPEDSSIYLCSVMAGTSDNYGYTFGSGTRLTVV.

A word on this clonotype: Since the CDR3 does not end with the conserved phenylalanine or tryptophan, this likely comes from a read error. The gene calls are TRBV11-3 and TRBJ1-1; no definite D call. Per the germline V gene, CDR1 is SGHNT and CDR2 is YENEEA. The CDR3 has 16 residues. This CDR3 reads CVSSLFCIRMNTEAFL. CDR3 in DNA: TGTGTCAGCAGCTTATTCTGCATCAGGATGAACACTGAAGCTTTCCTT.